The clone carrying this TCR beta chain came up once. Its cognate antigen is unknown. The source of the sample is a study of immune evolution from preneoplasia to lung adenocarcinoma. Background on the study: HLA loss of heterozygosity: about 7% AIS, around 16% MIA, roughly 35% ADC, none AAH.

Whole-study findings and limits: Top clone share appeared to fall from AAH through AIS, MIA, adenocarcinoma.

Patients had resection in Japan or China between the mid-2010s and the late 2010s. Using immunoSEQ multiplex PCR, the repertoire was profiled, and TCRdb retains in-frame clones only, with some absent. This sample has approximately 3,700 clones, with around four fifths found just once. Germline loops: CDR1 MDHEN, CDR2 SYDVKM. This CDR3 has 15 residues. V was cut by 6 bases and J by 2 bases, with 15 bases left in between. This clonotype originated in a person aged 65 to 79 with lung adenocarcinoma. V usage is TRBV28 and J usage is TRBJ2-3; no reliable D call. Material for sequencing was FFPE minimally invasive lung adenocarcinoma tissue. The CDR3 here is CASSSPLKYTDTQYF. CDR3 DNA sequence: TGTGCCAGCAGCTCACCCTTGAAATACACAGATACGCAGTATTTT.